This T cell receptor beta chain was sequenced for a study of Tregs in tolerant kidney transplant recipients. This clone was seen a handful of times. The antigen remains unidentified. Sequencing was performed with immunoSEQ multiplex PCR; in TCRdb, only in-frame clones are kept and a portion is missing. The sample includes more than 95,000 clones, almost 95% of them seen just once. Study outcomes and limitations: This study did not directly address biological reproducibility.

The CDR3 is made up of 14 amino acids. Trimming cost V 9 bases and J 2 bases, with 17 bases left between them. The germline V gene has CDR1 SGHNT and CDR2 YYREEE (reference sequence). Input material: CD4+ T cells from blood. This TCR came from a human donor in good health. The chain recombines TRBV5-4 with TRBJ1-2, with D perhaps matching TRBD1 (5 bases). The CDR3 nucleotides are TGTGCCACCCTTCCCCGGGGGTACAACTATGGCTACACCTTC. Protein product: CATLPRGYNYGYTF.